This T cell receptor (beta chain) stems from a study of blood T cell repertoires in COVID-19. Participants were aged about 18 to 89 years from approximately 25 US areas. Donors of Cohort 3 who recovered were those that had two negative PCRs, clearance, or symptom resolution. Original handling: Reference gene primers were amplified, and this amplification served to estimate nucleated cell counts. Only in-frame clones appear in the TCRdb table, and some are missing; sequencing was by immunoSEQ multiplex PCR. The V and J calls and the clone size are those of that table, but D and trimming were determined from the DNA. The sample yields approximately 140,000 clones, approximately 86% seen once. The sequenced sample was PBMCs or T cells enriched from blood (not recorded which). The TCR comes from a woman between 45 and 60 years old who had recovered from COVID-19.

The DNA for the CDR3 is TGTGCCATCAGTGACCGTGTCGTTAGTCCAGATACGCAGTATTTT. Protein sequence: CAISDRVVSPDTQYF. J is TRBJ2-3 and V is TRBV10-3; D gene uncertain. Germline V gene sequence: CDR1 ENHRY, CDR2 SYGVKD. The CDR3 runs to 15 residues. V dropped 3 bases and J dropped 4 bases, with 14 bases sitting between them.